These T cell receptor beta chains were read from a single sample in a study of regulatory T cells in long-lasting Graves disease. MiXCR, run by TCRdb on the multiplex PCR reads, gives a single entry per CDR3 protein. The sample holds about 240,000 distinct CDR3 sequences, 20% to 25% seen once. The sample was peripheral blood mononuclear cells (PBMCs), taken at new diagnosis, from a patient treated with antithyroid drugs. These TCRs come from a female donor with Graves disease. Both conserved end residues are part of each CDR3. Each record gives: V gene, clone size, D gene, J gene, CDR3 protein, CDR3 DNA. The D gene is left open where the match is weak. Where a row states a size, it is once, few, many or the class of an expanded clone; other rows omit it.

>TRBV2|many|.|TRBJ1-5
CASTDKIKDQPQHF
TGTGCCAGCACCGACAAGATAAAGGATCAGCCCCAGCATTTT
>TRBV24-1|many|TRBD1|TRBJ2-1
CATRGSGTGYYNEQFF
TGTGCCACCAGGGGTTCCGGGACAGGGTACTACAATGAGCAGTTCTTC
>TRBV12-3/TRBV12-4|many|.|TRBJ2-5
CASSFLTGEETQYF
TGTGCCAGCAGTTTTTTGACGGGAGAAGAGACCCAGTACTTC
>TRBV7-3|many|TRBD2|TRBJ2-3
CASSLQRGGTDTQYF
TGTGCCAGCAGCTTACAGCGGGGGGGCACAGATACGCAGTATTTT
>TRBV11-3|.|TRBD1|TRBJ2-5
CASSLGQGFDETQYF
TGTGCCAGCAGCCTTGGACAGGGCTTCGATGAGACCCAGTACTTC
>TRBV12-5|many|.|TRBJ2-3
CASGLVLGRGLEHTDTQYF
TGTGCTAGTGGTTTGGTACTCGGCAGGGGACTCGAACACACAGATACGCAGTATTTT
>TRBV27|many|TRBD1|TRBJ2-1
CATDPGTGGNEQFF
TGTGCCACCGATCCCGGGACAGGGGGCAATGAGCAGTTCTTC
>TRBV12-3/TRBV12-4|many|TRBD1|TRBJ2-7
CASRIGQGRHYEQYF
TGTGCCAGCAGAATAGGACAGGGAAGGCACTACGAGCAGTACTTC
>TRBV10-3|.|.|TRBJ1-3
CAISDHTSSGNTIYF
TGTGCCATCAGTGATCACACGAGCTCTGGAAACACCATATATTTT
>TRBV3-1|.|.|TRBJ1-1
CASSRFGNTEAFF
TGTGCCAGCAGCCGGTTCGGGAACACTGAAGCTTTCTTT
>TRBV7-2|many|TRBD1|TRBJ1-2
CASSLGGQGESGYTF
TGTGCCAGCAGCTTAGGCGGACAGGGGGAGTCTGGCTACACCTTC
>TRBV20-1|many|.|TRBJ1-2
CSARYSYGYTF
TGCAGTGCTAGGTACAGCTATGGCTACACCTTC
>TRBV20-1|.|.|TRBJ2-7
CSARVGSASEEQYF
TGCAGTGCTAGAGTGGGGTCAGCGTCTGAAGAGCAGTACTTC
>TRBV14|.|.|TRBJ2-5
CASSQVEGSRETQYF
TGTGCCAGCAGCCAAGTTGAAGGGAGCAGGGAGACCCAGTACTTC
>TRBV10-3|few|.|TRBJ2-2
CAISEDTGELFF
TGTGCCATCAGTGAAGACACCGGGGAGCTGTTTTTT
>TRBV27|many|TRBD2|TRBJ2-7
CASSLSLAGPAYEQYF
TGTGCCAGCAGTTTAAGCCTAGCGGGCCCGGCCTACGAGCAGTACTTC
>TRBV20-1|many|TRBD1|TRBJ2-2
CSAQGVVGNTGELFF
TGCAGTGCACAGGGGGTGGTGGGGAACACCGGGGAGCTGTTTTTT
>TRBV6-2/TRBV6-3|many|.|TRBJ1-2
CASSYTLNPVGLANYGYTF
TGTGCCAGCAGTTACACGTTAAACCCCGTCGGCTTAGCTAACTATGGCTACACCTTC
>TRBV7-8|.|.|TRBJ1-1
CASRPGTVVEAFF
TGTGCCAGCCGGCCGGGGACGGTGGTTGAAGCTTTCTTT
>TRBV10-1|.|.|TRBJ1-2
CASSEVTDSGYTF
TGCGCCAGCAGTGAGGTGACCGATAGTGGCTACACCTTC
>TRBV7-2|once|TRBD2|TRBJ2-3
CASSLVGLAGGPDTQYF
TGTGCCAGCAGCTTAGTAGGACTAGCGGGGGGGCCAGATACGCAGTATTTT
>TRBV30|many|.|TRBJ2-7
CAYGKGMLGEQYF
TGTGCCTACGGAAAGGGGATGTTAGGGGAGCAGTACTTC
>TRBV18|many|.|TRBJ2-5
CASSPPAGTQYF
TGTGCCAGCTCACCCCCAGCAGGGACCCAGTACTTC
>TRBV20-1|many|.|TRBJ2-2
CSARDLRGTGELFF
TGCAGTGCTAGAGATTTACGTGGCACCGGGGAGCTGTTTTTT
>TRBV10-3|many|.|TRBJ1-2
CAISESTGADQDYGYTF
TGTGCCATCAGTGAGTCGACGGGGGCAGACCAGGATTATGGCTACACCTTC
>TRBV20-1|many|TRBD2|TRBJ2-7
CSACPLAGVLCEQYF
TGCAGTGCTTGCCCACTGGCGGGAGTTTTATGCGAGCAGTACTTC
>TRBV11-2|many|TRBD2|TRBJ2-7
CASSVTSGSYEQYF
TGTGCCAGCAGCGTAACTAGCGGCTCCTACGAGCAGTACTTC
>TRBV5-6|many|TRBD1|TRBJ2-2
CASSFGQGSGELFF
TGTGCCAGCAGTTTCGGACAGGGGTCCGGGGAGCTGTTTTTT
>TRBV29-1|many|.|TRBJ1-1
CSAYTLLGAEAFF
TGCAGCGCCTATACACTCTTAGGGGCTGAAGCTTTCTTT
>TRBV15|many|.|TRBJ2-5
CATSRDRHSQETQYF
TGTGCCACCAGCAGAGATCGTCACAGTCAAGAGACCCAGTACTTC
>TRBV7-2|.|.|TRBJ1-5
CASSRAGQPQHF
TGTGCCAGCAGCCGGGCCGGGCAGCCCCAGCATTTT
>TRBV29-1|many|.|TRBJ2-5
CSVDWGETQYF
TGCAGCGTGGATTGGGGGGAGACCCAGTACTTC
>TRBV4-3|.|.|TRBJ2-2
CASSQDLNRGVGELFF
TGCGCCAGCAGCCAAGATCTGAACAGAGGAGTCGGGGAGCTGTTTTTT
>TRBV7-2|many|TRBD1|TRBJ1-3
CASQYFPGQSSGNTIYF
TGTGCCAGCCAGTACTTTCCGGGACAGAGCTCTGGAAACACCATATATTTT
>TRBV11-1|many|.|TRBJ2-7
CASTDIYTGYEQYF
TGTGCCAGCACCGATATATACACCGGCTACGAGCAGTACTTC
>TRBV10-3|many|TRBD2|TRBJ2-3
CAISDGGRAGTDTQYF
TGTGCCATCAGTGACGGCGGGAGGGCCGGGACAGATACGCAGTATTTT